The present TCR beta chain was sequenced within a study of blood T cells in healthy people across ages. For the second PCR, which ran for roughly 6 to 12 cycles, a sample-barcoded 5' primer and a J-beta primer mix were used. Using its own MiXCR run on the 5' RACE reads, TCRdb lists one record per CDR3 protein. The data show 1.5 million to 2 million distinct CDR3 sequences, around 36% seen once. This clonotype was counted between two and nine times. The germline gives CDR1 SEHNR, CDR2 FQNEAQ (reference sequence). The CDR3 length is 16 residues. V shed 5 bases and J shed 5 bases, with 20 bases lying between them.

The sequenced sample was blood. This receptor was taken from a woman aged 25 to 39 in good health. V and J are TRBV7-9 and TRBJ2-3, with D possibly matching TRBD2 (6 bases). Written as DNA, the CDR3 is TGTGCCAGCAGCCACAGGACCGGCGGGGCGAGAGATACGCAGTATTTT. Amino acid sequence: CASSHRTGGARDTQYF.